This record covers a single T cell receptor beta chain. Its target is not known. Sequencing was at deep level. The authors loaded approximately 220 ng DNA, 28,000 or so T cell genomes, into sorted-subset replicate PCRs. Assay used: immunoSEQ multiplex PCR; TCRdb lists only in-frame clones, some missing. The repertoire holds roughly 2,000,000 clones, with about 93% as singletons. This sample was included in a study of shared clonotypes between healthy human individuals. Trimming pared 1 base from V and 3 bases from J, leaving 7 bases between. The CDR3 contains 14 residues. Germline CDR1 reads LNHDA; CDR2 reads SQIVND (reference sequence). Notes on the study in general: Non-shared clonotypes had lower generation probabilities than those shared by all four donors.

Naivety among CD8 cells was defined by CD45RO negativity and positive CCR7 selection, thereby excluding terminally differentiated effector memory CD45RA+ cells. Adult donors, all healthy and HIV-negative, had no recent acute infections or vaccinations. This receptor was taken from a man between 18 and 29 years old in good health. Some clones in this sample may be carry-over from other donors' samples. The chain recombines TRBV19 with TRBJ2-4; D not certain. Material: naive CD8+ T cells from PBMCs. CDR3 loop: CASSIVTSKNIQYF. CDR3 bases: TGTGCCAGTAGTATAGTTACAAGCAAAAACATTCAGTACTTC.